This record concerns one T cell receptor (beta chain) sequence. The CDR3 totals 12 residues. The germline CDR1 and CDR2 sequences are SGHRS and YFSETQ. The V end was cut by 7 bases, the J end by 1 base, with 8 bases between. This record belongs to a study of blood T cell repertoires in COVID-19. Looking at the study overall: Both acute and convalescent COVID-19 samples were obtained from the United States, Italy and Spain. T cells, B-cell-depleted T cells, or PBMCs provided the cDNA or gDNA that served as material.

Under the authors' procedure: Estimation of nucleated cell counts was performed using reference gene primer amplification. Sequenced by immunoSEQ multiplex PCR; TCRdb stores in-frame clones only, minus some. For V, J and clone size, that table is used; D and trimming come from the DNA. This table has approximately 98,000 clones, 88% appearing once. This chain uses TRBV5-1 with TRBJ1-1, with D perhaps TRBD1 (6 bases). This sequence originates from a human donor in a cohort sampled during active COVID-19. Material for sequencing was peripheral blood. CDR3 sequence reads: CASRGANTEAFF. CDR3 DNA: TGCGCCAGCCGGGGGGCGAACACTGAAGCTTTCTTT.